Given below is one T cell receptor (beta chain) in context. Antigen unknown. Per germline, CDR1 SNHLY and CDR2 FYNNEI. This CDR3 region has 14 residues. Trimming removed 6 bases from V and 2 bases from J; junction bases left unmatched: 3. The sample originates from a study of cytomegalovirus exposure and HLA in healthy donors. Looking at the study overall: Among the roughly 400 genotyped donors, less than 85% were placed in the Caucasian-associated ancestry cluster.

Primers included in the PCR were 60 Vbeta and 13 Jbeta primers. Profiling relied on immunoSEQ multiplex PCR, and the TCRdb table lists in-frame clones only, not all of them. The sample lists about 210,000 clones, more than 70% occurring once. The study's findings and limits: More clonal expansion characterized HLA-associated TCR beta chains than equally common others in a later analysis. Cytomegalovirus-associated TCR beta chains were listed, numbering 150 to 200. In vitro checks showed that a few CMV-associated chains really do target CMV antigens.

The sequence derives from a boy younger than 18 in good health and CMV-seronegative. The chain joins TRBV2 to TRBJ2-2, with TRBD1 identical over 7 bases. Sample: PBMCs. CDR3 loop: CASRGTVNTGELFF. The CDR3 bases are TGTGCCAGCAGGGGGACAGTTAACACCGGGGAGCTGTTTTTT. Variable domain in full (rest from reference TRBV2 and TRBJ2-2): EPEVTQTPSHQVTQMGQEVILRCVPISNHLYFYWYRQILGQKVEFLVSFYNNEISEKSEIFDDQFSVERPDGSNFTLKIRSTKLEDSAMYFCASRGTVNTGELFFGEGSRLTVL.